This T cell receptor (beta chain) was identified in a study of T cells in Graves' hyperthyroidism and ophthalmopathy. Study context: It was at initial diagnosis, before any treatment, that peripheral blood was collected.

Study observations and caveats: Among thyroid clonotypes expanded above 0.001, most also appeared in blood.

This clonotype was observed many times. No antigen is known for it. Newly diagnosed hyperthyroidism patients aged 18 to 65 years had disease lasting under 2 months. Blood was obtained at the first hyperthyroidism diagnosis, which preceded any ophthalmopathy symptoms. RNA transcripts gave rise to amplified TCR beta CDR3 regions. In the first-round RT-PCR of the TCR CDR3, the HTBI primer set was used. TCRdb re-analysed the multiplex PCR reads in MiXCR, keeping a single row per CDR3 protein. The sample lists over 250,000 distinct CDR3 sequences; about 25% were seen once. The CDR3 totals 15 residues. V dropped 2 bases and J dropped 3; count of bases not matched to a gene: 2.

J is TRBJ2-2 and V is TRBV12-3 or TRBV12-4; 8 nucleotides align to TRBD1. This TCR was sampled from a man aged 35-49 years with Graves' hyperthyroidism that later progressed to Graves' ophthalmopathy. The sample consisted of blood. CDR3 residues: CASSLTRGHTGELFF. The CDR3 DNA follows: TGTGCCAGCAGTTTAACCAGGGGGCACACCGGGGAGCTGTTTTTT.